This T cell receptor beta chain was recorded in a study of CD8 T cells in ankylosing spondylitis. Libraries for TCR beta were made by quantitative 5'-RACE with molecular barcodes. TCRdb re-derived calls from the 5' RACE reads in MiXCR, one entry per CDR3 protein. The profile shows about 540,000 distinct CDR3 sequences, about 12% of them singletons. The table lists this clonotype with a few counts. Its antigen is currently unknown. Findings and caveats of the study: Previous work reported some of these motif variants in the synovial fluid and blood of reactive arthritis. A motif of fewer than ten highly homologous TCR beta variants was seen as apparently characteristic of ankylosing spondylitis blood. Matched ankylosing spondylitis synovial fluid reportedly contained a significantly enriched population of disease-linked clones. Within peripheral blood, clones linked to disease were CD8+ and relatively rare.

The V and J ends lost 4 bases and 4 bases respectively, with 8 bases between them. CDR3 length: 14 residues. Germline-derived CDR1 and CDR2 are MGHDK and SYGVNS. Source material: blood, either unsorted or a sorted T cell fraction (not recorded which). This sequence joins TRBV25-1 and TRBJ1-6, with D perhaps TRBD1 (5 bases). This TCR derives from a male donor with ankylosing spondylitis. CDR3 DNA sequence: TGTGCCAGCAGTGGGGGGGGATATAATTCACCCCTCCACTTT. It codes for CASSGGGYNSPLHF. The variable domain in full, completed from reference TRBV25-1 and TRBJ1-6, reads EADIYQTPRYLVIGTGKKITLECSQTMGHDKMYWYQQDPGMELHLIHYSYGVNSTEKGDLSSESTVSRIRTEHFPLTLESARPSHTSQYLCASSGGGYNSPLHFGNGTRLTVT.